This T cell receptor (beta chain) is from a study of OX40 agonist ivuxolimab in advanced cancers. For the study in its entirety: Ivuxolimab, which targeted the costimulatory receptor OX40 (CD134), was an agonistic, fully human IgG2 monoclonal antibody. Intravenous ivuxolimab was administered to patients every 2 weeks at six dose levels: 0.01, 0.1, 0.3, 1.5, 3 and 10 mg/kg. Of the roughly 54 dose-escalation patients, hepatocellular carcinoma was present in some 19, melanoma in roughly 15, renal cell carcinoma in 9 and head and neck cancer in 9. In the dose-escalation cohort, approximately 83% of patients were male, and the mean age was roughly 56 years with a range of roughly 23 to 79. Prior anti-PD-1, anti-PD-L1 or anti-CTLA-4 therapy was permitted, and approximately 39% of dose-escalation patients had received checkpoint inhibitors. Partial responses occurred in three dose-escalation patients: two with cutaneous melanoma and one with hepatocellular carcinoma. The point of sequencing TCRbeta in the periphery was to test whether ivuxolimab changed TCR sequence diversity and drove clonal T-cell expansion. The paper describes the monotherapy dose-escalation part (N of about 50 patients) of the phase I trial of ivuxolimab.

The sample holds one count of this clone. Its specific antigen is unknown. Base qualities were left out, and no much larger clone turns up one base away. Sequences MNHEY (CDR1) and SMNVEV (CDR2) are obtained from the germline V gene (reference sequence). V loses 5 bases, J loses 3 bases, and the germline ends lie 11 bases apart. The CDR3 goes from the cysteine to the phenylalanine over 14 residues. The entry retains the CDR3 DNA only, 42 bases that are in frame from base 1. Beyond this particular receptor, the publication reports: Low levels of normalized T-cell clonal expansion were also seen in some nonresponding patients. At doses of 0.1 to 3.0 mg/kg, clonal expansion of both CD4+ and CD8+ blood T cells was observed from baseline to week 6. Partial responders in the 0.1-3.0 mg/kg groups had among the lowest normalized peripheral clonal expansion, especially among CD8+ T cells. After ivuxolimab, expanded clones were on average more numerous among CD8+ T cells than among CD4+ T cells. The antigen specificity of the peripheral T cells that underwent clonal expansion was not determined.

The trial excluded patients who had a history of autoimmune disease or were on systemic immunosuppression. Peripheral blood for TCR sequencing was collected from all dose cohorts at baseline, on cycle 4 day 1, and on cycle 7 day 1. Samples were obtained from an open-label, multicenter, first-in-human phase I dose-escalation trial of ivuxolimab. Adults with locally advanced or metastatic melanoma, renal cell, hepatocellular, or head and neck squamous cell carcinoma were enrolled in the trial. CD4+ and CD8+ T cells were sorted separately from peripheral blood before TCR sequencing. For sequencing of the TCRbeta CDR3 region, genomic DNA was extracted from the sorted cells. The immunoSEQ Assay was used for sequencing of TCRbeta CDR3 regions. What TCRdb holds here is the immuneACCESS table cut down to in-frame rearrangements. Part of the clones is not present; checked against another copy, under half of the missing clones reflect an unresolved V gene, and the others are unexplained. The sample profile shows some 40,000 clones; about 90% of them were found once. Approximately 15% of the sample is in the top ten clones.

The TCR comes from an adult with an advanced solid tumor such as melanoma, head and neck, liver or kidney cancer. This specimen consisted of CD4+ or CD8+ T cells sorted from blood, obtained in a trial of the OX40 agonist ivuxolimab. The rearranged chain carries TRBV27 and TRBJ1-5, and possibly TRBD1, on 5 matching bases. The nucleotide sequence is given as TGTGCCAGCAGTGCCGGACACTTCAATCAGCCCCAGCATTTT. Its protein product is CASSAGHFNQPQHF.